This TCR beta chain is from a study of Graves' ophthalmopathy and Graves' hyperthyroidism. Study results and caveats: Discrimination between ophthalmopathy and stable hyperthyroidism by a 13-signature model showed roughly 85% sensitivity and 65% to 84% specificity.

In this cohort, patients with other autoimmune diseases, uncontrolled infections, pregnancy or lactation were excluded. A note on this clonotype: What it binds is unknown.

V trimming: 7 bases; J trimming: 3 bases; junction bases outside the gene matches: 3. Germline V lookup: CDR1 LNHDA, CDR2 SQIVND (reference sequence). This CDR3 spans 12 amino acids. Amplified material comprised TCR beta CDR3 regions derived from RNA transcripts. The library came from an HTBI-primed first-round RT-PCR and a second-round multiplex PCR. In TCRdb, the multiplex PCR reads were re-called with MiXCR into one record per CDR3 protein. Of 580,000 or so distinct CDR3 sequences detected, under 45% appear once; the ten largest clones hold 3.5% to 5%. Sequencing used peripheral blood or thyroid tissue (not recorded which). The sequence was collected from an adult man with Graves' hyperthyroidism. The V and J genes are TRBV19 and TRBJ2-7; 7 bases align to TRBD2. Here the CDR3 reads CASTGGSYEQYF. CDR3 DNA sequence: TGTGCCAGTACCGGCGGGAGCTACGAGCAGTACTTC.